The rows below give T cell receptor beta chains drawn from one sample of a study of blood T cell repertoires in COVID-19. The method was immunoSEQ multiplex PCR; TCRdb's version includes in-frame clones alone and lacks a portion of them. The table shows some 93,000 clones, with approximately 83% occurring only once. Sequencing was done on a sample of peripheral blood. The receptors derive from a man in his sixties with acute or convalescent COVID-19. Both conserved end residues are part of each CDR3. The order of the fields is V gene, J gene, clone size, D gene, CDR3 protein, CDR3 DNA. D genes are given only for firm matches. Rows give clone size only sometimes, using once, few, many, or a class for an expanded clone.

TRBV19	TRBJ2-4	few	-	CASSILGGIAKNIQYF	TGTGCCAGTAGTATTCTAGGAGGGATAGCCAAAAACATTCAGTACTTC
TRBV7-2	TRBJ1-3	-	-	CASSLLEPFSGNTIYF	TGTGCCAGCAGCTTATTAGAGCCGTTCTCTGGAAACACCATATATTTT
TRBV5-1	TRBJ1-6	-	-	CASSLAEDNNSPLHF	TGCGCCAGCAGCTTGGCTGAGGATAATAATTCACCCCTCCACTTT
TRBV5-1	TRBJ2-7	-	TRBD1	CASSRDRASYEQYF	TGCGCCAGCAGCCGGGACAGGGCGAGCTACGAGCAGTACTTC
TRBV7-3	TRBJ1-2	-	-	CASSDGDGYTF	TGTGCCAGCAGCGATGGAGATGGCTACACCTTC
TRBV6-4	TRBJ2-2	-	-	CASSDQGTTGELFF	TGTGCCAGCAGTGACCAGGGAACCACCGGGGAGCTGTTTTTT
TRBV6-1	TRBJ1-2	-	TRBD1	CASSERRGDSSGYTF	TGTGCCAGCAGTGAACGCAGGGGGGACTCCTCCGGCTACACCTTC
TRBV19	TRBJ2-5	-	-	CASSATGRVGETQYF	TGTGCCAGTAGTGCCACAGGGCGGGTAGGAGAGACCCAGTACTTC
TRBV5-1	TRBJ2-5	-	TRBD1	CASSFGQGRETQYF	TGCGCCAGCAGCTTCGGACAGGGAAGAGAGACCCAGTACTTC
TRBV15	TRBJ2-1	-	-	CATSRGGGTEQFF	TGTGCCACCAGCAGAGGTGGAGGGACTGAGCAGTTCTTC
TRBV7-8	TRBJ1-3	-	-	CASSPSRMAGAKHF	TGTGCCAGCAGCCCCAGTCGGATGGCCGGAGCCAAACATTTT
TRBV11-2	TRBJ1-4	once	-	CASTYLGGEDVGELFF	TGTGCCAGCACCTATCTCGGAGGGGAGGACGTAGGAGAACTGTTTTTT
TRBV19	TRBJ1-2	-	TRBD1	CASSTGQGVYGYTF	TGTGCCAGTAGTACCGGACAGGGAGTCTATGGCTACACCTTC
TRBV29-1	TRBJ2-3	-	TRBD2	CSAEGTGRGDTQYF	TGCAGCGCCGAGGGTACTGGGAGGGGAGATACGCAGTATTTT
TRBV10-3	TRBJ1-5	-	TRBD1	CAISSGTGTSNQPQHF	TGTGCCATCAGTTCCGGGACAGGGACAAGCAATCAGCCCCAGCATTTT
TRBV5-4	TRBJ2-2	-	TRBD2	CASRTGGNTGELFF	TGTGCCAGCAGAACGGGAGGGAACACCGGGGAGCTGTTTTTT
TRBV5-1	TRBJ2-7	-	-	CASSLEGVYEQYF	TGCGCCAGCAGCTTGGAAGGGGTCTACGAGCAGTACTTC
TRBV9	TRBJ1-1	-	TRBD1	CASSVWTGVPEAFF	TGTGCCAGCAGCGTGTGGACAGGGGTTCCTGAAGCTTTCTTT
TRBV2	TRBJ1-1	once	TRBD1	CASSPNTGGYTEAFF	TGTGCCAGCAGTCCAAATACAGGGGGCTACACTGAAGCTTTCTTT
TRBV3-1/TRBV3-2	TRBJ1-2	-	TRBD1	CASSQGGGFYGYTF	TGTGCCAGCAGCCAAGGAGGGGGCTTCTATGGCTACACCTTC
TRBV5-1	TRBJ1-2	once	-	CASGNSGERTNYGYTF	TGCGCCAGCGGAAACTCAGGGGAGAGAACTAACTATGGCTACACCTTC
TRBV6-6	TRBJ1-3	-	TRBD1	CASSWDRAFSGNTIYF	TGTGCCAGCAGTTGGGACAGGGCATTCTCTGGAAACACCATATATTTT
TRBV19	TRBJ2-5	-	TRBD2	CASSTQLARSETQYF	TGTGCCAGTAGTACCCAACTAGCGAGGTCAGAGACCCAGTACTTC
TRBV5-4	TRBJ2-5	-	-	CASSLGQVRETQYF	TGTGCCAGCAGCTTGGGCCAGGTTCGGGAGACCCAGTACTTC
TRBV6-5	TRBJ1-2	once	TRBD1	CASSETGTYGYTF	TGTGCCAGCAGCGAGACAGGGACCTATGGCTACACCTTC
TRBV3-1/TRBV3-2	TRBJ2-7	-	TRBD2	CASSQDRASGRAFQYEQYF	TGTGCCAGCAGCCAAGATCGAGCTAGCGGGAGGGCCTTTCAGTACGAGCAGTACTTC